The 21 T cell receptor beta chains below come from one sample, sequenced in a study of cytomegalovirus exposure and HLA in healthy donors. Primers for the PCR totalled 60 Vbeta and 13 Jbeta. The method was immunoSEQ multiplex PCR; TCRdb's version includes in-frame clones alone and lacks a portion of them. The sample shows approximately 100,000 clones, approximately 77% of them seen only once. Sequenced sample: PBMCs. All receptors derive from a woman in her thirties or forties in good health and CMV-seronegative.

This chain uses TRBV10-3 with TRBJ2-5; weak D call: TRBD2 (5 bases). TRBJ2-7 matches the DNA end more closely, so the J call is doubtful. The CDR3 extends over 16 amino acids. Germline assignment: CDR1 ENHRY and CDR2 SYGVKD. The CDR3 coding sequence is TGTGCCATCAGTGAGCGGGTGTCGGGGATAGCCTACGAGCAGTACTTC. Translating gives CAISERVSGIAYEQYF.

This chain connects TRBV7-2 to TRBJ2-1; 11 bases are shared with TRBD2. Trimming cost V 5 bases and J 6 bases; bases outside gene matches: 6. CDR1 and CDR2 (germline): SGHTA, FQGNSA. This CDR3 is built from 15 residues. CDR3 nucleotide sequence: TGTGCCAGCAGCGTCACTAGCGGGGGTGGCAATGAGCAGTTCTTC. Its translation is CASSVTSGGGNEQFF.

Only a few counts were recorded for this clone. V is TRBV7-2 and J is TRBJ1-6; D is perhaps TRBD1 (5 bases). V lost 3 bases and J 9 bases, leaving 15 bases between the germline ends. This CDR3 has 15 residues. Per germline, CDR1 SGHTA and CDR2 FQGNSA. The DNA for the CDR3 is TGTGCCAGCAGCTTTATGGGGCCCGAGGCTTCACCCCTCCACTTT. Translating gives CASSFMGPEASPLHF. Full variable domain (outside the CDR3, taken from reference TRBV7-2 and TRBJ1-6): GAGVSQSPSNKVTEKGKDVELRCDPISGHTALYWYRQSLGQGLEFLIYFQGNSAPDKSGLPSDRFSAERTGGSVSTLTIQRTQQEDSAVYLCASSFMGPEASPLHFGNGTRLTVT.

This clone is a singleton in its sample. The chain carries TRBV12-5 and TRBJ1-1; D gene ambiguous. CDR3 length equals 16 residues. CDR1 and CDR2 from the germline V gene are LGHNT and FRNRAP. V was clipped by 1 base and J by 2 bases, with 14 bases between them. The CDR3 nucleotides are TGTGCTAGTGGTTTGGGCTTCGAGGTCGGCAACACTGAAGCTTTCTTT. Amino acids: CASGLGFEVGNTEAFF.

The genes are TRBV5-5 and TRBJ2-7, with 11 positions matching TRBD1. Looked up from germline, CDR1 is SGHKS and CDR2 is YYEKEE (reference sequence). The CDR3 contains 15 residues. The V segment lost 2 bases and the J segment 6 bases; nucleotides outside the gene matches: 7. The CDR3 nucleotides are TGTGCCAGCAGCTTATCCGGGACAGGGGGGCTCGAGCAGTACTTC. It is translated as CASSLSGTGGLEQYF. The whole variable domain, filled in from reference TRBV5-5 and TRBJ2-7, reads DAGVTQSPTHLIKTRGQQVTLRCSPISGHKSVSWYQQVLGQGPQFIFQYYEKEERGRGNFPDRFSARQFPNYSSELNVNALLLGDSALYLCASSLSGTGGLEQYFGPGTRLTVT.

The chain links TRBV7-2 to TRBJ2-5; 14 bases fit TRBD2. From germline, CDR1 is SGHTA and CDR2 FQGNSA. This CDR3 is 15 amino acids long. J gave up 5 bases and V 5 bases, and 4 bases lay outside the gene matches. CDR3 region: CASSRLAGGRETQYF. The DNA for the CDR3 is TGTGCCAGCAGCAGACTAGCGGGGGGGCGGGAGACCCAGTACTTC.

This chain uses TRBV5-1 with TRBJ2-7; perhaps TRBD2 as D (5 bases). The CDR3 covers 14 residues. CDR1 is SGHRS, CDR2 YFSETQ, per germline. With 4 bases removed from V and 5 bases from J, the gap between germline ends came to 16 bases. CDR3 loop: CASSLTWTFDEQYF. CDR3 nucleotide sequence: TGCGCCAGCAGCCTTACTTGGACTTTCGACGAGCAGTACTTC.

The sample holds one count of this clone. The CDR3 DNA follows: TGTGCCAGCCAAAAAGGGGACTTCAATCAGCCCCAGCATTTT. Encoded protein: CASQKGDFNQPQHF. The V call is TRBV7-9, the J call TRBJ1-5; perhaps TRBD1 as D (5 bases). V was shortened by 8 bases and J by 3 bases, with 14 bases between the two germline ends. Germline loops: CDR1 SEHNR, CDR2 FQNEAQ (reference sequence). The CDR3 is made up of 14 amino acids.

The sample holds one count of this clone. The V and J genes are TRBV27 and TRBJ2-7, with 12 bases matching TRBD2. V shed 5 bases and J 10 bases; nucleotides not matched to a gene: 6. Germline V lookup: CDR1 MNHEY, CDR2 SMNVEV (reference sequence). CDR3 size: 13 residues. CDR3 protein: CASSPGTSGRQYF. CDR3 nucleotide sequence: TGTGCCAGCAGTCCGGGGACTAGCGGGCGCCAGTACTTC.

V is TRBV7-9 and J is TRBJ2-7; 7 positions agree with TRBD2. This CDR3 spans 14 amino acids. With V trimmed by 6 bases and J by 2 bases, 7 bases remained unmatched. CDR1 is SEHNR, CDR2 FQNEAQ, per germline (reference sequence). As DNA, the CDR3 is TGTGCCAGCAGTCCCGGGGGGTTAACCTACGAGCAGTACTTC. It encodes CASSPGGLTYEQYF.

The J gene is TRBJ1-2, the V gene TRBV7-9; a possible D gene is TRBD1 (5 bases). The CDR3 is 12 residues long. V was pared by 2 bases and J by 6 bases, with 7 bases between. Germline V gives CDR1 SEHNR, CDR2 FQNEAQ (reference sequence). Here the CDR3 DNA reads TGTGCCAGCAGCTTAAACAGGAATGGCTACACCTTC. This sequence encodes CASSLNRNGYTF.

CDR3: CASSQIQGAAAFF. CDR3 bases: TGTGCCAGCAGCCAGATTCAGGGGGCGGCGGCTTTCTTT. The chain uses TRBV7-9 and TRBJ1-1; 8 nucleotides line up with TRBD1. Germline loops: CDR1 SEHNR, CDR2 FQNEAQ (reference sequence). V was pared by 5 bases and J by 11 bases, with 10 bases of the junction left unmatched. The CDR3 covers 13 residues. Together with reference TRBV7-9 and TRBJ1-1, the CDR3 gives the full variable domain: DTGVSQNPRHKITKRGQNVTFRCDPISEHNRLYWYRQTLGQGPEFLTYFQNEAQLEKSRLLSDRFSAERPKGSFSTLEIQRTEQGDSAMYLCASSQIQGAAAFFGQGTRLTVV.

This sequence joins TRBV29-1 and TRBJ2-1; 8 bases line up with TRBD2. Germline V gives CDR1 SQVTM, CDR2 ANQGSEA. The V segment lost 6 bases and the J segment 4 bases; nucleotides outside the gene matches: 8. This CDR3 has 14 residues. The CDR3 loop is CSVAGGRVYNEQFF. In DNA form, the CDR3 reads TGCAGCGTGGCGGGGGGTAGGGTTTACAATGAGCAGTTCTTC.

The rearrangement links TRBV5-1 to TRBJ2-7, with 8 positions matching TRBD1. Per the germline V gene, CDR1 is SGHRS and CDR2 is YFSETQ. With V trimmed by 4 bases and J by 3 bases, 6 bases remained unmatched. The CDR3 spans 14 residues. The CDR3 spells CASSARDRNYEQYF. In DNA, the CDR3 is TGCGCCAGCAGCGCCAGGGACAGGAACTACGAGCAGTACTTC.

This chain uses TRBV4-2 with TRBJ1-1, with 7 bases fitting TRBD1. This CDR3 region has 15 residues. In germline, CDR1 is LGHNA, CDR2 YNFKEQ. V shed 1 base and J 5 bases; nucleotides not matched to a gene: 7. The CDR3 region has the DNA TGTGCCAGCAGCCAAGTTCTACAGGGGAGAACTGAAGCTTTCTTT. Amino acid sequence: CASSQVLQGRTEAFF.

The gene calls are TRBV23-1 and TRBJ2-3; D gene ambiguous. TRBV23-1 is an open reading frame, and its role is uncertain. Trimming stripped 7 bases from V and 2 bases from J, with 7 bases between. The CDR3 covers 12 residues. DNA for the CDR3: TGCGCCAGCAACGGTACCACAGATACGCAGTATTTT. Amino acid sequence: CASNGTTDTQYF.

The V call is TRBV6-8, the J call TRBJ1-5; TRBD1 matches at 9 bases. J lost 5 bases, V lost 7 bases, and 9 bases had no gene match. Looked up from germline, CDR1 is MNHGY and CDR2 is SAAAGT. CDR3 length equals 15 residues. The CDR3, as DNA: TGTGCCAGCACTAGCTCAGGACAGGGGTATCAGCCCCAGCATTTT. It codes for CASTSSGQGYQPQHF.

This clone has a single count. The genes are TRBV27 and TRBJ2-7; TRBD1 aligns across 7 bases. With 4 bases clipped from V and 2 bases from J, the junction kept 8 bases outside the gene matches. The CDR3 covers 15 residues. Germline V gene data show CDR1 as MNHEY and CDR2 as SMNVEV (reference sequence). CDR3 amino acids: CASSWGQTGTYEQYF. CDR3 in DNA: TGTGCCAGCAGTTGGGGGCAGACAGGGACCTACGAGCAGTACTTC.

The V call is TRBV28, the J call TRBJ2-7; the D gene is possibly TRBD2 (5 bases). The CDR3 runs to 13 residues. Looked up from germline, CDR1 is MDHEN and CDR2 is SYDVKM. Trimming took off 10 bases at V and 2 bases at J, with 15 bases between the two ends. CDR3 DNA sequence: TGTGCCACCACGGACTCTGGGACCTACGAGCAGTACTTC. This gives the protein CATTDSGTYEQYF.

The chain joins TRBV5-6 to TRBJ1-2, with D possibly matching TRBD1 (5 bases). The germline V gene encodes CDR1 SGHDT and CDR2 YYEEEE. Trimming took off 3 bases at V and 1 base at J, with 13 bases between the two ends. The CDR3 sequence is 15 residues long. The CDR3 DNA sequence: TGTGCCAGCAGCTACCCGGGGGACCTTAACTATGGCTACACCTTC. Translating it yields CASSYPGDLNYGYTF.

The chain recombines TRBV7-2 with TRBJ1-5; D gene uncertain. Looked up from germline, CDR1 is SGHTA and CDR2 is FQGNSA. V was trimmed by 2 bases and J by 3 bases, leaving 2 bases between them. This CDR3 comprises 12 residues. CDR3 sequence reads: CASSLLNQPQHF. Written as DNA, the CDR3 is TGTGCCAGCAGCTTACTCAATCAGCCCCAGCATTTT.